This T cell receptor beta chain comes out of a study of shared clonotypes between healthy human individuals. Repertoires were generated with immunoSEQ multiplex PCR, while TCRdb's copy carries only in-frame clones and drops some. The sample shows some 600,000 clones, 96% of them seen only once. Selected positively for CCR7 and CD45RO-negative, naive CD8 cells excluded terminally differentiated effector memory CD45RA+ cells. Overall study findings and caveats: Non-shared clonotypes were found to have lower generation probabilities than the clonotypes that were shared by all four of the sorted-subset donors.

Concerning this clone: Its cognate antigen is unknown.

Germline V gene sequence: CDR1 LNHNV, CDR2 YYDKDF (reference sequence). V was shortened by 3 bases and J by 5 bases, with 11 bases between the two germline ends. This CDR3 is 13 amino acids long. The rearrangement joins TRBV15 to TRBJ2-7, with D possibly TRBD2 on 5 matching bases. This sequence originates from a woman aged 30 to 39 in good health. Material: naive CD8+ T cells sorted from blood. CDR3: CATSSFFGNEQYF. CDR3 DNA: TGTGCCACCAGCAGTTTCTTCGGGAACGAGCAGTACTTC.